Sequencing of this T cell receptor (beta chain) was carried out in a study of blood T cell repertoires in COVID-19. Background on the study: Sites in the United States, Italy and Spain provided acute and convalescent COVID-19 samples.

In the authors' methods: Estimation of nucleated cell counts relied on the amplification of reference gene primers. Generated by immunoSEQ multiplex PCR, the TCRdb table keeps only in-frame clones and is missing some. Clone size and V and J calls were adopted from that table, with D and trimming inferred from the DNA. In the table there are approximately 150,000 clones, 88% of which are singletons. Seattle's enrolled individuals joined amid active infection and were then monitored longitudinally. The ends lost 0 bases at V and 5 bases at J; junction bases unmatched: 8. CDR3 size: 16 residues. CDR1 SGHDN and CDR2 FVKESK come from the germline V gene.

Material: peripheral blood. The V call is TRBV14, the J call TRBJ2-3, with 7 bases fitting TRBD2. The TCR sequence derives from a human donor with COVID-19, enrolled during active disease. The donor label of this sample is uncertain. This chain's CDR3 is CASSQDRSGALDTQYF. For the CDR3, the DNA is TGTGCCAGCAGCCAAGATCGGAGCGGGGCCCTAGATACGCAGTATTTT.